The 32 T cell receptor beta chains below were found in one sample sequenced in a study of T cell responses to AZD1222 COVID-19 vaccine. The table came from immunoSEQ multiplex PCR; TCRdb's copy has only in-frame clones and leaves some out. The sample lists about 140,000 clones, approximately 90% occurring once. This specimen was peripheral blood, taken 28 days after the second AZD1222 dose. The receptors derive from an adult who received the AZD1222 COVID-19 vaccine.

This sequence joins TRBV14 and TRBJ1-1, with D tentatively TRBD1 (6 bases). The CDR3 length is 19 residues. CDR1 and CDR2 from the germline V gene are SGHDN and FVKESK. V was cut by 2 bases and J by 0 bases, with 22 bases left in between. CDR3 DNA sequence: TGTGCCAGCAGCCAAAGCCGCTTTGGGGGGGCGGGAATGAACACTGAAGCTTTCTTT. This codes for CASSQSRFGGAGMNTEAFF.

The J gene is TRBJ2-1, the V gene TRBV5-1; TRBD2 aligns across 8 bases. The CDR3 spans 15 residues. The germline V gene encodes CDR1 SGHRS and CDR2 YFSETQ. V shed 5 bases and J 6 bases; nucleotides not matched to a gene: 10. In DNA, the CDR3 is TGCGCCAGCAGGGGGTTAGCGGGACTAAGCAATGAGCAGTTCTTC. This translates into CASRGLAGLSNEQFF.

The chain uses TRBV4-3 and TRBJ2-7; D is unresolved. V lost 0 bases and J 6 bases, leaving 15 bases between the germline ends. Germline V gene lookup returns CDR1 LGHNA and CDR2 YSLEER. The CDR3 consists of 15 residues. The CDR3 DNA reads TGCGCCAGCAGCCAAGATTTTTCGGTCAGTCGCGAGCAGTACTTC. Translated, it gives CASSQDFSVSREQYF.

The V gene is TRBV30, the J gene TRBJ1-2; tentative D call: TRBD1 (5 bases). The CDR3 runs 13 residues. V was cut by 0 bases and J by 8 bases, with 13 bases left in between. In germline, CDR1 is GTSNPN, CDR2 SVGIG (reference sequence). CDR3 nucleotide sequence: TGTGCCTGGAGTGTAGGGGCGGGCCCCGGCTACACCTTC. It specifies CAWSVGAGPGYTF. The full variable domain, completed using reference TRBV30 and TRBJ1-2, is SQTIHQWPATLVQPVGSPLSLECTVEGTSNPNLYWYRQAAGRGLQLLFYSVGIGQISSEVPQNLSASRPQDRQFILSSKKLLLSDSGFYLCAWSVGAGPGYTFGSGTRLTVV.

The chain couples TRBV30 to TRBJ2-5; the D call may be TRBD1 or TRBD2 (5 bases each). The CDR3 contains 15 residues. Trimming took 0 bases from V and 1 from J, leaving 12 bases between them. Germline CDR1 GTSNPN, CDR2 SVGIG (reference sequence). The CDR3 loop reads CAWSVGKGTQETQYF. The CDR3 DNA follows: TGTGCCTGGAGTGTCGGGAAGGGGACCCAAGAGACCCAGTACTTC.

This sequence joins TRBV10-1 and TRBJ2-7; 8 nucleotides match TRBD1. The CDR3 totals 15 residues. J lost 8 bases, V lost 0 bases, and 9 bases had no gene match. Germline CDR1 WNHNN, CDR2 SYGVQD (reference sequence). CDR3 nucleotides: TGCGCCAGCAGTGAGTCGAGATCAGGGGGCGCCCAGCAGTACTTC. Its translation: CASSESRSGGAQQYF.

This chain joins TRBV7-2 and TRBJ2-5; 11 nucleotides match TRBD2. CDR1 and CDR2 (germline): SGHTA, FQGNSA. CDR3 length: 15 residues. V gave up 1 base and J gave up 5 bases; unmatched junction bases: 3. This CDR3 reads CASSLGASGRETQYF. DNA for the CDR3: TGTGCCAGCAGCTTAGGGGCTAGCGGGAGGGAGACCCAGTACTTC.

The J gene is TRBJ1-2, the V gene TRBV6-6, with TRBD1 matching 11 bases. The junction had 6 bases not matched to a gene; V was cut back by 6 bases and J by 6 bases. The CDR3 contains 14 residues. Germline values: CDR1 MNHNY, CDR2 SVGAGI (reference sequence). CDR3 bases: TGTGCCAGCAGCTACGGACAGGGGGCGCATGGCTACACCTTC. Translated: CASSYGQGAHGYTF.

This chain connects TRBV5-6 to TRBJ1-4; no firm D call. Germline CDR1 SGHDT, CDR2 YYEEEE. Trimming pared 4 bases from V and 8 bases from J, leaving 15 bases between. The CDR3 runs to 14 residues. The CDR3 region is CASSSISGGEKLFF. The CDR3 coding sequence is TGTGCCAGCAGCAGCATTTCGGGAGGCGAAAAACTGTTTTTT.

The V call is TRBV24-1, the J call TRBJ1-2; possible D gene TRBD1, 6 bases. Germline values: CDR1 KGHDR, CDR2 SFDVKD. Deletions cut 5 bases from V and 6 bases from J, with 12 bases between. This CDR3 has 13 residues. As DNA, the CDR3 is TGTGCCACCAGTGGGGCAGGGGCAGATGGCTACACCTTC. The encoded protein is CATSGAGADGYTF.

The V and J genes are TRBV11-3 and TRBJ2-5; 9 bases fit TRBD2. The germline gives CDR1 SGHNT, CDR2 YENEEA. The CDR3 covers 14 residues. With V trimmed by 5 bases and J by 7 bases, 8 bases remained unmatched. The CDR3: CASSPGTSRGTQYF. The CDR3 region has the DNA TGTGCCAGCAGCCCTGGGACTAGCCGGGGGACCCAGTACTTC.

The chain carries TRBV5-1 and TRBJ2-7, with 12 bases identical to TRBD1. Germline assignment: CDR1 SGHRS and CDR2 YFSETQ. The CDR3 is 16 residues long. With 4 bases clipped from V and 5 bases from J, the junction kept 10 bases outside the gene matches. The DNA of the CDR3 is TGCGCCAGCAGCCCGGGACAGGGGGCGTCGGGCCACGAGCAGTACTTC. It encodes CASSPGQGASGHEQYF. The whole variable domain, filled in from reference TRBV5-1 and TRBJ2-7, reads KAGVTQTPRYLIKTRGQQVTLSCSPISGHRSVSWYQQTPGQGLQFLFEYFSETQRNKGNFPGRFSGRQFSNSRSEMNVSTLELGDSALYLCASSPGQGASGHEQYFGPGTRLTVT.

The genes are TRBV2 and TRBJ1-1; 8 nucleotides match TRBD1. V shed 6 bases and J 4 bases; nucleotides not matched to a gene: 7. This CDR3 has 14 amino acids. Germline V gene lookup returns CDR1 SNHLY and CDR2 FYNNEI. CDR3 coding DNA: TGTGCCAGCAGATCAGGACAGGGATTCACTGAAGCTTTCTTT. As protein: CASRSGQGFTEAFF. The full variable domain, with the rest looked up from reference TRBV2 and TRBJ1-1, is EPEVTQTPSHQVTQMGQEVILRCVPISNHLYFYWYRQILGQKVEFLVSFYNNEISEKSEIFDDQFSVERPDGSNFTLKIRSTKLEDSAMYFCASRSGQGFTEAFFGQGTRLTVV.

The CDR3 here is CASSASGYEQYF. CDR3 DNA: TGTGCCAGCAGCGCTAGCGGCTACGAGCAGTACTTC. V and J are TRBV6-2 or TRBV6-3 and TRBJ2-7; 7 nucleotides line up with TRBD2. CDR1 and CDR2 (germline): MNHEY, SVGEGT. The V gene end was trimmed by 6 bases and the J gene end by 3 bases; junction bases not matched to a gene: 2. The CDR3 is made up of 12 amino acids.

The chain is built from TRBV6-2 or TRBV6-3 and TRBJ1-5; D perhaps matches TRBD1 (5 bases). Germline V gene lookup returns CDR1 MNHEY and CDR2 SVGEGT. There are 16 residues in the CDR3. Trimming shortened V by 5 bases and J by 5 bases, and 19 bases separated the two germline ends. The DNA of the CDR3 is TGTGCCAGCAGTCGCGGGACTGCCGGTTTCGATCAGCCCCAGCATTTT. It is translated as CASSRGTAGFDQPQHF.

The chain links TRBV28 to TRBJ2-2; 10 bases map to TRBD2. Germline-derived CDR1 and CDR2 are MDHEN and SYDVKM. CDR3 length: 16 amino acids. V trimming: 7 bases; J trimming: 4 bases; junction bases outside the gene matches: 9. As DNA, the CDR3 is TGTGCCAGCAACCCCCCGGGACTAGCGCCCACCGGGGAGCTGTTTTTT. It yields the protein CASNPPGLAPTGELFF.

The V gene is TRBV9, the J gene TRBJ1-2; D remains ambiguous. There are 18 residues in the CDR3. The V end lost 4 bases, the J end lost 7 bases, and 29 bases lay between the germline ends. Germline V gene sequence: CDR1 SGDLS, CDR2 YYNGEE. The CDR3 loop is CASSFRTAPTQATGGYTF. Here the CDR3 DNA reads TGTGCCAGCAGCTTCCGGACCGCCCCTACTCAGGCTACGGGTGGCTACACCTTC.

This clone was recorded once. The chain has TRBV6-5 and TRBJ1-1; perhaps TRBD1 as D (5 bases). The CDR3 has 13 residues. The V gene's germline CDR1 is MNHEY and CDR2 SVGAGI. V lost 8 bases and J 2 bases, leaving 12 bases between the germline ends. The CDR3 region has the DNA TGTGCCAGCTACCGGGGGACTAACACTGAAGCTTTCTTT. Protein sequence: CASYRGTNTEAFF.

The V call is TRBV9, the J call TRBJ2-3; no reliable D call. Trimming took 3 bases from V and 0 from J, leaving 8 bases between them. This CDR3 has 14 amino acids. CDR1 is SGDLS, CDR2 YYNGEE, per germline. DNA for the CDR3: TGTGCCAGCAGCGAGGGCGGAAGCACAGATACGCAGTATTTT. Protein product: CASSEGGSTDTQYF.

The rearrangement joins TRBV19 to TRBJ2-7, with TRBD2 matching 8 bases. Germline V gene data show CDR1 as LNHDA and CDR2 as SQIVND (reference sequence). CDR3 length: 15 residues. The ends lost 3 bases at V and 5 bases at J; junction bases unmatched: 9. CDR3 DNA sequence: TGTGCCAGTAGTATGATCCACCGGGAGGGGGACGAGCAGTACTTC. Its translation: CASSMIHREGDEQYF.

This sequence joins TRBV28 and TRBJ1-5; D is unresolved. V shed 5 bases and J shed 0 bases, with 14 bases lying between them. Germline CDR1 is MDHEN and CDR2 is SYDVKM. The CDR3 consists of 16 residues. CDR3 sequence reads: CASSPLGSPSNQPQHF. Written as DNA, the CDR3 is TGTGCCAGCAGTCCCCTGGGATCCCCTAGCAATCAGCCCCAGCATTTT. The whole variable domain, remainder taken from reference TRBV28 and TRBJ1-5, is DVKVTQSSRYLVKRTGEKVFLECVQDMDHENMFWYRQDPGLGLRLIYFSYDVKMKEKGDIPEGYSVSREKKERFSLILESASTNQTSMYLCASSPLGSPSNQPQHFGDGTRLSIL.

The CDR3 nucleotides read TGTGCCATCAGGACAACGGGAGGCGGGGCAGATACGCAGTATTTT. Residues: CAIRTTGGGADTQYF. The rearrangement uses TRBV10-3 and TRBJ2-3, with 7 positions matching TRBD2. CDR3 length: 15 amino acids. Germline values: CDR1 ENHRY, CDR2 SYGVKD. V shed 6 bases and J 4 bases; nucleotides not matched to a gene: 10.

The V and J genes are TRBV30 and TRBJ1-1; no firm D call. V shed 2 bases and J shed 0 bases, with 10 bases lying between them. Per germline, CDR1 GTSNPN and CDR2 SVGIG (reference sequence). The length of the CDR3 is 14 residues. CDR3 protein: CAWSLGYLNTEAFF. In nucleotides, the CDR3 is TGTGCCTGGAGTTTAGGGTACTTGAACACTGAAGCTTTCTTT.

The chain links TRBV3-1 (or the pseudogene TRBV3-2) to TRBJ1-5; the D is unclear. From germline, CDR1 is LGHDT and CDR2 YNNKEL (reference sequence). This CDR3 contains 14 residues. Trimming left V 4 bases short and J 5 bases short, with 12 bases between. CDR3 in amino acids: CASSPGREDQPQHF. CDR3 bases: TGTGCCAGCAGCCCGGGGAGGGAGGATCAGCCCCAGCATTTT.

The V and J genes are TRBV11-2 and TRBJ2-7, with D perhaps TRBD2 (6 bases). Germline values: CDR1 SGHAT, CDR2 FQNNGV. This CDR3 has 15 amino acids. Trimming shortened V by 0 bases and J by 1 base, and 10 bases separated the two germline ends. This CDR3 is CASSLELAGSYEQYF. CDR3 nucleotide sequence: TGTGCCAGCAGCTTAGAACTAGCAGGTTCCTACGAGCAGTACTTC.

V usage is TRBV30 and J usage is TRBJ2-3, with TRBD2 as a possible D gene (5 bases). From germline, CDR1 is GTSNPN and CDR2 SVGIG (reference sequence). The CDR3 is 15 residues long. V lost 0 bases to trimming and J lost 1 base, with 11 bases between them. The CDR3 bases are TGTGCCTGGAGTGTAAGAGGGTGGGGCACAGATACGCAGTATTTT. It translates to CAWSVRGWGTDTQYF.

In DNA, the CDR3 is TGTGCCAGCAGCGAGGGGGTGAATGAGCAGTTCTTC. Protein sequence: CASSEGVNEQFF. V gene TRBV5-6 combines with J gene TRBJ2-1, with TRBD1 as a possible D gene (6 bases). The germline V and J ends were trimmed by 4 bases and 7 bases, with 9 bases remaining between them. Germline V gene data show CDR1 as SGHDT and CDR2 as YYEEEE. There are 12 residues in the CDR3.

The chain joins TRBV28 to TRBJ2-5, with D unclear. The germline CDR1 and CDR2 sequences are MDHEN and SYDVKM. This CDR3 region has 16 residues. V dropped 6 bases and J dropped 4 bases, with 21 bases sitting between them. In nucleotides, the CDR3 is TGTGCCAGCAGAGCCCTTCATGCCGTAGGTGGAGAGACCCAGTACTTC. Amino acids: CASRALHAVGGETQYF.

This rearrangement joins TRBV19 to TRBJ2-1; D gene ambiguous. CDR3 length: 11 residues. Per the germline V gene, CDR1 is LNHDA and CDR2 is SQIVND (reference sequence). V was clipped by 10 bases and J by 6 bases, with 10 bases between them. CDR3 loop: CATRVFNEQFF. In DNA, the CDR3 is TGTGCCACTAGGGTGTTCAATGAGCAGTTCTTC.

The sample holds one count of this clone. The chain carries TRBV11-2 and TRBJ1-2; D may be TRBD1 (5 bases). V shed 3 bases and J shed 0 bases, with 14 bases lying between them. This CDR3 contains 16 residues. Germline V lookup: CDR1 SGHAT, CDR2 FQNNGV. The CDR3 nucleotides are TGTGCCAGCAGCTTCAGTCCAGGGATCCCTAACTATGGCTACACCTTC. This encodes CASSFSPGIPNYGYTF.

In this sample, this clone turned up once. The CDR3 region is CASRKPGQRVNTEAFF. The CDR3 DNA reads TGTGCCAGCAGAAAGCCGGGACAAAGGGTTAACACTGAAGCTTTCTTT. The rearrangement joins TRBV7-2 to TRBJ1-1, with D perhaps TRBD1 (6 bases). CDR3 length: 16 residues. Per the germline V gene, CDR1 is SGHTA and CDR2 is FQGNSA. Trimming pared 6 bases from V and 2 bases from J, leaving 19 bases between.

The chain is built from TRBV7-2 and TRBJ2-3, with D unclear. Trimming stripped 4 bases from V and 7 bases from J, with 15 bases between. The CDR3 totals 14 residues. Germline CDR1 SGHTA, CDR2 FQGNSA. CDR3 nucleotide sequence: TGTGCCAGCAGCTCCTTCCCCCCGGCGTATACGCAGTATTTT. Translation gives CASSSFPPAYTQYF.